This note documents a single T cell receptor beta chain sequence. The antigen is not known. Profiling relied on immunoSEQ multiplex PCR, and the TCRdb table lists in-frame clones only, not all of them. The table includes some 22,000 clones, nearly 70% detected once. This sample is part of a study of tumor-infiltrating lymphocytes in localized non-small cell lung cancer. Study as a whole: From each patient, both tumor and uninvolved lung, non-adjacent to tumor, were sampled. Study-level results: Different pieces of the same tissue were used for each assay.

Sequenced sample: lung tumor tissue. This clonotype originated in a human donor with non-small cell lung cancer.

In nucleotides, the CDR3 is TGTGCCAGCATGGGGACAGTCTACGAGCAGTACTTC. Its protein product is CASMGTVYEQYF. The genes are TRBV6-1 and TRBJ2-7; 7 nucleotides line up with TRBD1. CDR1 is MNHNS, CDR2 SASEGT, per germline. This CDR3 is built from 12 residues. Trimming cost V 7 bases and J 3 bases; bases outside gene matches: 3.